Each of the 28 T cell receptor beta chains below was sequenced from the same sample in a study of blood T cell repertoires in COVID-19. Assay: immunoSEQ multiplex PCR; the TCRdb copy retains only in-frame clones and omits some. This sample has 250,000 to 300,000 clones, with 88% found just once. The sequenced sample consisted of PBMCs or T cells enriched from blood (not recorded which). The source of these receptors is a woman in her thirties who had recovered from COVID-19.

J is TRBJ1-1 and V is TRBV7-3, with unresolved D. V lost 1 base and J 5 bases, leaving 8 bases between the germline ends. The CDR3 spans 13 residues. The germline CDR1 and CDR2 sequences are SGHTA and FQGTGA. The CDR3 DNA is TGTGCCAGCAGCTTAAGTTTGGCAACTGAAGCTTTCTTT. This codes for CASSLSLATEAFF.

The CDR3 here is CASSPLPRTNYGYTF. CDR3 nucleotides: TGTGCCAGCAGCCCGCTCCCCAGGACAAACTATGGCTACACCTTC. The chain recombines TRBV9 with TRBJ1-2; D is possibly TRBD1 (5 bases). Trimming removed 4 bases from V and 2 bases from J, with 15 bases in between. The germline V gene encodes CDR1 SGDLS and CDR2 YYNGEE. There are 15 residues in the CDR3.

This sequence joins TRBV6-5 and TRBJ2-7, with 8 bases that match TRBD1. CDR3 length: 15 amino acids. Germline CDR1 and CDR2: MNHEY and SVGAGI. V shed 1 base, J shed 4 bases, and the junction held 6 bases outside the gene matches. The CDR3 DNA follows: TGTGCCAGCAGTTACTGGTCAGGGGGCCAATACGAGCAGTACTTC. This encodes CASSYWSGGQYEQYF.

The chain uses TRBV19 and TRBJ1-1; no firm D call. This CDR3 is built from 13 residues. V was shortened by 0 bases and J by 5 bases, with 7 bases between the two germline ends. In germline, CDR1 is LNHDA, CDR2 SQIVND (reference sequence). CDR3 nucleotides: TGTGCCAGTAGTATAGATTGGCAGACTGAAGCTTTCTTT. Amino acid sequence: CASSIDWQTEAFF.

Here the CDR3 reads CASSIEAQLYVQYF. The CDR3 DNA is TGTGCCAGTAGTATAGAGGCCCAATTATACGTGCAGTATTTT. The chain recombines TRBV19 with TRBJ2-3; D is uncertain. Germline V gene sequence: CDR1 LNHDA, CDR2 SQIVND (reference sequence). CDR3 length equals 14 residues. The germline V and J ends were trimmed by 0 bases and 11 bases, with 15 bases remaining between them.

In nucleotides, the CDR3 is TGTGCCACCAGTGAACCGACTAGGCCAGATACGCAGTATTTT. Its protein product is CATSEPTRPDTQYF. The chain links TRBV24-1 to TRBJ2-3, with a tentative D call TRBD2 (6 bases). CDR3 length: 14 residues. CDR1 and CDR2 (germline): KGHDR, SFDVKD. V gave up 4 bases and J gave up 4 bases, with 11 bases separating them.

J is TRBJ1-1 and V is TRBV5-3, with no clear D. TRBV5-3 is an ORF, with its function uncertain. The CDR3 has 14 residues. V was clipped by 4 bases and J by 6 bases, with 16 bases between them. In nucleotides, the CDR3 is TGTGCCAGAAGCGCCACAGAAACGAGCTCTGAAGCTTTCTTT. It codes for CARSATETSSEAFF.

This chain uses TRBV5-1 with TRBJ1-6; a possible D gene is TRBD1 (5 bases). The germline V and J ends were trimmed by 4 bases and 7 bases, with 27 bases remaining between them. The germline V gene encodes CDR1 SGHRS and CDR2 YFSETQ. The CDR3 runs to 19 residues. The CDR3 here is CASSAQSRGAEGKNSPLHF. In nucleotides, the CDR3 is TGCGCCAGCAGCGCCCAATCAAGGGGCGCGGAGGGAAAGAATTCACCCCTCCACTTT. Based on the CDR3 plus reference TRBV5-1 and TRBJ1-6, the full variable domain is KAGVTQTPRYLIKTRGQQVTLSCSPISGHRSVSWYQQTPGQGLQFLFEYFSETQRNKGNFPGRFSGRQFSNSRSEMNVSTLELGDSALYLCASSAQSRGAEGKNSPLHFGNGTRLTVT.

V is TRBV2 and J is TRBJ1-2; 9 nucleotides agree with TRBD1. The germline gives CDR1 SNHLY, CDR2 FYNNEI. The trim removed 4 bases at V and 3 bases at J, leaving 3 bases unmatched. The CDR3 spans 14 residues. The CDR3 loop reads CASSGTGAYYGYTF. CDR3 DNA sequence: TGTGCCAGCAGTGGGACAGGGGCCTACTATGGCTACACCTTC. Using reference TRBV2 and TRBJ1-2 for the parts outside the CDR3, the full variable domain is EPEVTQTPSHQVTQMGQEVILRCVPISNHLYFYWYRQILGQKVEFLVSFYNNEISEKSEIFDDQFSVERPDGSNFTLKIRSTKLEDSAMYFCASSGTGAYYGYTFGSGTRLTVV.

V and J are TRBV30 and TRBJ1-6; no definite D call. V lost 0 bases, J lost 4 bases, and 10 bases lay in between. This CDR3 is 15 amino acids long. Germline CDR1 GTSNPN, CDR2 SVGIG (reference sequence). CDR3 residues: CAWSVTRQYNSPLHF. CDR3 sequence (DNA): TGTGCCTGGAGTGTAACCAGGCAGTATAATTCACCCCTCCACTTT.

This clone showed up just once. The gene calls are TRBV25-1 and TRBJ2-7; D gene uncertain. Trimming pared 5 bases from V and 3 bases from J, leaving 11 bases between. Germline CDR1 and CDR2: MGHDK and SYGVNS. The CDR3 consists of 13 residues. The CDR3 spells CASSTLNYYEQYF. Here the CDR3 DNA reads TGTGCCAGCAGTACTCTGAACTACTACGAGCAGTACTTC.

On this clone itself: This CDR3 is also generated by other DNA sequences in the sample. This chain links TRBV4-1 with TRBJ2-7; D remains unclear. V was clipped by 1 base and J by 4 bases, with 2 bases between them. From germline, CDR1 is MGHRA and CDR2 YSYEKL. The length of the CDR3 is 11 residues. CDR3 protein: CASSQAYEQYF. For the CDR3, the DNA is TGCGCCAGCAGCCAAGCATACGAGCAGTACTTC.

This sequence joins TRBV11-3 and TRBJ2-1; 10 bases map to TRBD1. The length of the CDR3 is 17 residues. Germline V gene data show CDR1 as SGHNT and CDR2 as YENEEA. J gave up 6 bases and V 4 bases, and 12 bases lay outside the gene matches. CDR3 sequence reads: CASSSLVRTGGINEQFF. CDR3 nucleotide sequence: TGTGCCAGCAGCTCACTTGTTCGGACAGGGGGGATCAATGAGCAGTTCTTC.

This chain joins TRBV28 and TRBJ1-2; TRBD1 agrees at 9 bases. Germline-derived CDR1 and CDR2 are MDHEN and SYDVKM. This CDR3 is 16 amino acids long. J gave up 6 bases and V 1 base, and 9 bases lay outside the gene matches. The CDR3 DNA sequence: TGTGCCAGCAGTTTATCCCCTTACAGGGGGCGAAATGGCTACACCTTC. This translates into CASSLSPYRGRNGYTF.

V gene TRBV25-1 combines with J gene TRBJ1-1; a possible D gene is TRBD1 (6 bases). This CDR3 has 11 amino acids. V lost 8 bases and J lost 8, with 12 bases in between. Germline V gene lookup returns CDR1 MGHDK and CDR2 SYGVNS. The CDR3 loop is CASSRGTEAFF. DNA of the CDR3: TGTGCCAGCTCTAGGGGGACAGAAGCTTTCTTT.

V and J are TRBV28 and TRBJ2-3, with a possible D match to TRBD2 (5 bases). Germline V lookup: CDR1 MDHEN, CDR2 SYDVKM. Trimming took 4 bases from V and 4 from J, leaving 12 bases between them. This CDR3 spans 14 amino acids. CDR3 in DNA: TGTGCCAGCAGTTCCGGGGTCCCGCCAGATACGCAGTATTTT. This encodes CASSSGVPPDTQYF.

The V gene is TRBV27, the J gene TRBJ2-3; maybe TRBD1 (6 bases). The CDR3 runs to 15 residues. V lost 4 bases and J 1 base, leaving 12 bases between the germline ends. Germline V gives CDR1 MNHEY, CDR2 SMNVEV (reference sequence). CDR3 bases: TGTGCCAGCAGTTCCTCTCCAGGGGGCACAGATACGCAGTATTTT. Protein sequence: CASSSSPGGTDTQYF.

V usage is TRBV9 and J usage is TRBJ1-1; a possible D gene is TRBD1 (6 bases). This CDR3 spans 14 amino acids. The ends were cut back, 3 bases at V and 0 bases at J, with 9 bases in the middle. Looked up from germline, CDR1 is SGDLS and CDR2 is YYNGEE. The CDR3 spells CASSATGLNTEAFF. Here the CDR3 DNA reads TGTGCCAGCAGCGCGACAGGACTGAACACTGAAGCTTTCTTT.

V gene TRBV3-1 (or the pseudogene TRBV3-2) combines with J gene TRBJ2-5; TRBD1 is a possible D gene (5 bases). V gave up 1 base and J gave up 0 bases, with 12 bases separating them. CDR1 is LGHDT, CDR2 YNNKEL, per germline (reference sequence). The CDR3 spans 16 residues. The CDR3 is CASSQGGRAYQETQYF. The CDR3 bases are TGTGCCAGCAGCCAAGGGGGCAGGGCTTACCAAGAGACCCAGTACTTC.

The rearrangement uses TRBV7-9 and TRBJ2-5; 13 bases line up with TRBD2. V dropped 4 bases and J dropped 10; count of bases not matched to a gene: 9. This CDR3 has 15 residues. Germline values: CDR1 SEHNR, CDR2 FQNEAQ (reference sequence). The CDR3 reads CASSSRGTSGVGQYF. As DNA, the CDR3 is TGTGCCAGCAGCTCCCGAGGGACTAGCGGGGTAGGCCAGTACTTC.

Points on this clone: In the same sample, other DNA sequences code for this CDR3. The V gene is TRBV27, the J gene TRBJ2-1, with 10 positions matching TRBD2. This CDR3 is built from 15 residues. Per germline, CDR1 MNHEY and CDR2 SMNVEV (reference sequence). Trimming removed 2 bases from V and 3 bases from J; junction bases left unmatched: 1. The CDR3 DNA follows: TGTGCCAGCAGTTTACGGACTAGCGGCTACAATGAGCAGTTCTTC. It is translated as CASSLRTSGYNEQFF.

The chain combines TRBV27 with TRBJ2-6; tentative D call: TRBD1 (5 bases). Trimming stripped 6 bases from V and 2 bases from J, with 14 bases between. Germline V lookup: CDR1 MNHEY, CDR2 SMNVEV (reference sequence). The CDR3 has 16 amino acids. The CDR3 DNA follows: TGTGCCAGCAGCCTAACTTTAGGGGCTGGGGCCAACGTCCTGACTTTC. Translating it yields CASSLTLGAGANVLTF.

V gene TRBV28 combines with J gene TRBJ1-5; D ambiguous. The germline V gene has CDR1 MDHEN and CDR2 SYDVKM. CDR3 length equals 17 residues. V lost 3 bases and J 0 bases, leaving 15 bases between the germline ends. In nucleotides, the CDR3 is TGTGCCAGCAGTTTCCCCACAGACGGTCTTAGCAATCAGCCCCAGCATTTT. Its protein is CASSFPTDGLSNQPQHF.

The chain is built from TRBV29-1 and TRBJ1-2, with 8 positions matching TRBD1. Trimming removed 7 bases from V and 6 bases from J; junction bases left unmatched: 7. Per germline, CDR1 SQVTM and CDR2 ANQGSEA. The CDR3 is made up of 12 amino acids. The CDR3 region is CSGVQGADGYTF. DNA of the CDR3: TGCAGCGGCGTCCAGGGGGCAGATGGCTACACCTTC.

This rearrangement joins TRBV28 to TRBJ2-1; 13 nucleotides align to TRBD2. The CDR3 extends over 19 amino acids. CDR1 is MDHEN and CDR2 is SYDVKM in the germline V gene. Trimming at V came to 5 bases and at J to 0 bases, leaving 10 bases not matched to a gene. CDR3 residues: CASSPWTSGRGSSYNEQFF. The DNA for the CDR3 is TGTGCCAGCAGTCCCTGGACTAGCGGGAGAGGGAGCTCCTACAATGAGCAGTTCTTC.

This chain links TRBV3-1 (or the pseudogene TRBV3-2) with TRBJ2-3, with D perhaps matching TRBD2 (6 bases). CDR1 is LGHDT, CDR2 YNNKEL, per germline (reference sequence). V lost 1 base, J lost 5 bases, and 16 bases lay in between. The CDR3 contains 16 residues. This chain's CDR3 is CASSQVQLAAIDTQYF. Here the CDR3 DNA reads TGTGCCAGCAGCCAAGTCCAACTAGCAGCGATAGATACGCAGTATTTT.

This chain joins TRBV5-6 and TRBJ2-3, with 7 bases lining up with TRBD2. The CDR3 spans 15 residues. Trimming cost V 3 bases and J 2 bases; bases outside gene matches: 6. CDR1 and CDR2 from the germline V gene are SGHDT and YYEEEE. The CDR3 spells CASSWTRGYTDTQYF. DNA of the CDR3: TGTGCCAGCAGCTGGACTAGAGGGTACACAGATACGCAGTATTTT.

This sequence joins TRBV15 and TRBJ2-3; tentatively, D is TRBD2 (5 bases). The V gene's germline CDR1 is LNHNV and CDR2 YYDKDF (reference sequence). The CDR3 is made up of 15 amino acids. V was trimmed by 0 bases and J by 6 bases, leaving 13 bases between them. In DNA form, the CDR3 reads TGTGCCACCAGCAGAGAAGGCACCACGGGGGATACGCAGTATTTT. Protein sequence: CATSREGTTGDTQYF.